This T cell receptor beta chain appears in the sequencing data of a study of T cell repertoires in cytomegalovirus infection. For this clonotype: What it recognizes is unknown.

TCRdb itself ran the reads through MiXCR, one entry per CDR3 protein. The sample contains around 570,000 distinct CDR3 sequences, about 40% of which appear only once. The CDR3 runs to 16 residues. Deletions cut 4 bases from V and 9 bases from J, with 24 bases between. Germline CDR1 is SGHTA and CDR2 is FQGNSA. The rearrangement links TRBV7-2 to TRBJ2-5; D is possibly TRBD1 (6 bases). The sample here was cultured PBMCs, taken from culture after CMV antigen stimulation. The clonotype originates from a human donor in good health (CMV status not recorded). Some clones in this sample may be carry-over from other donors' samples. The CDR3 nucleotides are TGTGCCAGCAGCTCCCCCCAGGGGCTTGCTATGGTAGCCCAGTACTTC. It encodes CASSSPQGLAMVAQYF.